This TCR beta chain appears in the sequencing data of a study of cytomegalovirus exposure and HLA in healthy donors. Comments on this clone: No antigen is known for it.

The PCR employed 60 Vbeta primers together with 13 Jbeta primers. TCRdb keeps only in-frame clones here, not all; method: immunoSEQ multiplex PCR. Here the sample spans 150,000 or so clones, 75% being singletons. General study points: Presence/absence analyses treated sequencing depth as roughly uniform across donors. Reports indicated that the classifier achieved high specificity and sensitivity in diagnosing cytomegalovirus status. Later, an analysis showed that TCR beta chains associated with HLA were more clonally expanded than others that were equally common. Researchers had no immune exposure information except CMV serostatus available.

Sequenced: PBMCs. This receptor was identified in a female donor in good health and CMV-seronegative.

In nucleotides, the CDR3 is TGTGCCAGCAGTGATCCTCCCGGGACAGGGTTCTCTGGGGCCAACGTCCTGACTTTC. It is translated as CASSDPPGTGFSGANVLTF. The chain is built from TRBV2 and TRBJ2-6; 9 bases align to TRBD1. The CDR3 is made up of 19 amino acids. CDR1 SNHLY and CDR2 FYNNEI come from the germline V gene. Trimming took 3 bases from V and 0 from J; bases not matched to a gene: 9.